Detailed here is one TCR beta chain. Which antigen it targets is not known. No base-level quality is on record; no much larger clone is a single base apart. The junction shows trimming of 3 bases on V and 8 bases on J, and the gene matches do not reach 4 bases of it. Per the germline V gene, SNHLY is the CDR1 and FYNNEI is the CDR2. The CDR3 runs 13 amino acids, cysteine and phenylalanine included. Only the CDR3 DNA stays, 39 bases, in frame from base 1. The data stem from a study of blood T cell repertoires in COVID-19 (dated by TCRdb to the early 2020s). At the level of the whole study: Collaborator samples came from the United States, Italy and Spain and covered acute and convalescent phases of COVID-19. The material from the prospective study consisted of cDNA or gDNA derived from T cells, B-cell-depleted T cells, or PBMCs. Subjects who had been exposed to COVID-19, were actively infected with it, or had recovered from it provided the deeply sampled blood TCRbeta repertoires that made up the dataset. The repertoires were released in a freely available public database meant as a resource for research on the immune response to SARS-CoV-2. Samples came from the ongoing ImmuneRACE study (first 160 participants) plus 1,254 subjects from 6 global collaborators. Nearly every sample came with metadata listing a de-identified subject ID, COVID-19 status, age in years and sex. HLA class I and class II types, where available, came from metadata supplied by the sample provider rather than from assay-based typing. Summary of the overall study and its limitations: The quantity of clinical and demographic metadata differed by source and by participant and was supplied without curation.

The immunoSEQ Assay, a bias-controlled multiplex PCR, was used to amplify TCRbeta CDR3 regions from genomic DNA. As for how the authors treated the data: The number of nucleated cells in each sample was estimated from the amplification of reference gene primers within the assay. To quantify the absolute abundance of each unique TCRbeta CDR3 rearrangement, sequence reads were collapsed and filtered. For each sample, productive Simpson clonality was calculated as the square root of Simpson's diversity index over productive rearrangements. The table comes from immuneACCESS by way of TCRdb, which keeps in-frame sequences with V and J called. Part of the clones is missing from these tables; in studies checked, under half for an unresolved V gene and the rest for unknown reasons. V, J and clone size are those of that table, while D and trimming were read from the DNA. In this sample the table shows approximately 350,000 clones, 80% to 90% of which occur a single time. Together, the top ten hold 0.9% to 1.1% of the sample.

Participants in the prospective study were enrolled through a virtual design, were aged about 18 to 89 years, and lived in approximately 24 United States geographic areas. In the prospective study, cohorts were assigned on the basis of participant-reported clinical history obtained from a screening survey and a study questionnaire. For ImmuneRACE Cohort 3, a participant was defined as recovered based on two consecutive negative NP/OP PCR tests, clearance by a healthcare professional, or resolution of symptoms. Mobile phlebotomists in the prospective study collected whole blood, serum and a nasopharyngeal or oropharyngeal swab from every participant. Additional blood draws and questionnaires over an approximately 2-month period could optionally be provided by prospective study participants. Blood samples from the prospective study were shipped frozen or at room temperature prior to DNA extraction.

The receptor was derived from a man between 18 and 35 years old who had recovered from COVID-19. Sequenced sample: PBMCs or T cells enriched from blood (not recorded which). The chain uses TRBV2 and TRBJ1-2; 9 middle bases align to TRBD1. For the CDR3, the sequence is CASSEGQGRGYTF. The DNA sequence reads TGTGCCAGCAGTGAGGGACAGGGCCGGGGCTACACCTTC. Supplemented by the reference TRBV2 and TRBJ1-2 proteins around the CDR3, the complete variable domain is EPEVTQTPSHQVTQMGQEVILRCVPISNHLYFYWYRQILGQKVEFLVSFYNNEISEKSEIFDDQFSVERPDGSNFTLKIRSTKLEDSAMYFCASSEGQGRGYTFGSGTRLTVV.